This T cell receptor beta chain emerged from a study of shared clonotypes between healthy human individuals. The test was conducted at deep level. Generated by immunoSEQ multiplex PCR, the TCRdb table keeps only in-frame clones and is missing some. The data show 600,000 to 750,000 clones, with more than 70% seen just once and 1.8% held by the top ten. The CDR3 is 12 amino acids. Trimming stripped 0 bases from V and 8 bases from J, with 8 bases between. Germline V gene sequence: CDR1 SGHRS, CDR2 YFSETQ. Every one of the donors was a Caucasian adult that lived in Nashville, Tennessee. Remarks on this clone: The antigen is not known.

Notes on the study in general: Enrolling few donors narrowed the genetic and exposure-history diversity that was represented.

This chain connects TRBV5-1 to TRBJ1-2; no reliable D call. Sequences were obtained from memory CD4+ T cells sorted from blood. Subset in this sample: CD45RA-negative fraction. The TCR comes from a woman in her twenties or thirties in good health. The CDR3 protein is CASSLGREGYTF. In nucleotides, the CDR3 is TGCGCCAGCAGCTTGGGCCGCGAAGGCTACACCTTC.